A selection of T cell receptor beta chains follows, all from one sample in a study. TCRdb fed the 5' RACE reads into MiXCR, producing one record per CDR3 protein. The table shows about 1,700 distinct CDR3 sequences, with approximately 8% occurring only once. Sequenced material: central memory T cells from blood PBMCs. The receptors originated from a female donor with HIV. Each CDR3 is given with its conserved first and last residue. D genes are given only for firm matches. Some rows have no size entry. The others give once, few or many, or a class for an expanded clone.

>TRBV6-2/TRBV6-3|TRBJ2-4|-|-
TGTGCCAGCGGGGGACTAGCCAAAAACATTCAGTACTTC
CASGGLAKNIQYF
>TRBV10-3|TRBJ1-2|few|TRBD1
TGTGCCATGTCGGACAGGGAAAACTATGGCTACACCTTC
CAMSDRENYGYTF
>TRBV7-7|TRBJ2-3|medium-sized|-
TGTGCCAGCAGCCCCGGGACCGACCGCACAGATACGCAGTATTTT
CASSPGTDRTDTQYF
>TRBV12-3/TRBV12-4|TRBJ1-4|large|TRBD1
TGTGCCAGCAGGATTGGGTGGACAGGAGGAGAAAAACTGTTTTTT
CASRIGWTGGEKLFF
>TRBV10-1|TRBJ2-1|medium-sized|-
TGCGCCAGCAGCTCAGGGGGGTTAGGTGAGCAGTTCTTC
CASSSGGLGEQFF
>TRBV29-1|TRBJ1-2|medium-sized|-
TGCAGCGTTGCCAGCCGAGCGGTTAACTATGGCTACACCTTC
CSVASRAVNYGYTF
>TRBV10-3|TRBJ1-4|large|-
TGTGCCATCAACCCGGGCGGAGGTGAAAAACTGTTTTTT
CAINPGGGEKLFF
>TRBV7-2|TRBJ2-3|medium-sized|-
TGTGCCAGCAGTCTCACCCTGGGGGGTAGAGGAGATACGCAGTATTTT
CASSLTLGGRGDTQYF
>TRBV6-2/TRBV6-3|TRBJ1-2|-|TRBD1
TGTGCCAGCAGTTACTCGATGTCGGGACAGGGTAATGGCTATGGCTACACCTTC
CASSYSMSGQGNGYGYTF
>TRBV19|TRBJ1-2|medium-sized|-
TGTGCCAGTAGTATTGCGGGAAGATATGGCTACACCTTC
CASSIAGRYGYTF
>TRBV7-8|TRBJ1-2|large|-
TGTGCCAGCAGCTCCTCCCGGGGGAATGGCTACACCTTC
CASSSSRGNGYTF
>TRBV5-6|TRBJ2-5|-|-
TGTGCCAGCAGCTTGGAAGGGAGAGGGACCCAGTACTTC
CASSLEGRGTQYF
>TRBV30|TRBJ1-1|large|-
TGTGCCTGGAAAAGTATCTCCGCCACTGAAGCTTTCTTT
CAWKSISATEAFF
>TRBV7-9|TRBJ1-1|large|-
TGTGCCAGCAGCTTATCTATATCTGAAGCTTTCTTT
CASSLSISEAFF
>TRBV30|TRBJ1-6|few|-
TGTGCCTGGAGTGTAGGGGGTTCGAGTTCACCCCTCCACTTT
CAWSVGGSSSPLHF
>TRBV5-1|TRBJ1-1|-|-
TGCGCCAGCAGCCCTTCTTGGTGGGGCGGCACTGAAGCTTTCTTT
CASSPSWWGGTEAFF
>TRBV10-3|TRBJ1-5|-|-
TGTGCCATCAGTGAGTCTATGACAGGTCAGAGTAATCAGCCCCAGCATTTT
CAISESMTGQSNQPQHF
>TRBV6-1|TRBJ2-1|-|-
TGTGCCAGCAATCGGGACGGGGCCTACAATGAGCAGTTCTTC
CASNRDGAYNEQFF
>TRBV7-6|TRBJ1-2|large|-
TGTGCCAGCAGCTCACCGGACAGAAGGGATTATGGCTACACCTTC
CASSSPDRRDYGYTF
>TRBV19|TRBJ1-5|few|-
TGTGCCAGTAGTGTGTACGGGGGGACCCTGAGCAATCAGCCCCAGCATTTT
CASSVYGGTLSNQPQHF
>TRBV15|TRBJ1-3|medium-sized|-
TGTGCCACCAGCAGAGAACCCCACTCTGGAAACACCATATATTTT
CATSREPHSGNTIYF
>TRBV15|TRBJ2-5|-|-
TGTGCCGCAAACTTCGGGGGTCAAGAGACCCAGTACTTC
CAANFGGQETQYF
>TRBV10-1|TRBJ2-2|few|-
TGCGCCAGCAGTGTAGGGGACACCGGGGAGCTGTTTTTT
CASSVGDTGELFF
>TRBV7-8|TRBJ1-5|medium-sized|TRBD1
TGTGCCAGCAGCTGGGGACAGGGGGCCAATCAGCCCCAGCATTTT
CASSWGQGANQPQHF
>TRBV12-3/TRBV12-4|TRBJ2-1|-|TRBD2
TGTGCCAGCAGTCTCCGGAGTAGCGGGTACAATGAGCAGTTCTTC
CASSLRSSGYNEQFF
>TRBV4-3|TRBJ1-6|medium-sized|-
TGCGCCAGCAGCCAAGGAACGAATTCACCCCTCCACTTT
CASSQGTNSPLHF
>TRBV30|TRBJ1-3|-|-
TGTGCCTGGAGCGGGGTCCGGCCTGGAAACACCATATATTTT
CAWSGVRPGNTIYF
>TRBV12-3/TRBV12-4|TRBJ1-1|large|-
TGTGCCAGCAGTTTAGGGGGGACGAACACTGAAGCTTTCTTT
CASSLGGTNTEAFF
>TRBV6-1|TRBJ2-1|few|-
TGTGCCAGCAGTCCGGACTGGCCCCGGGTTGCGCAGTTCTTC
CASSPDWPRVAQFF
>TRBV10-3|TRBJ1-2|few|-
TGTGCCACCCCCTTCCGGGACAACAAAAAGGATGGCTACACCTTC
CATPFRDNKKDGYTF
>TRBV4-2|TRBJ1-1|medium-sized|-
TGTGCCAGCAGCCAAGAACCCATGAACACTGAAGCTTTCTTT
CASSQEPMNTEAFF
>TRBV11-2|TRBJ1-1|-|-
TGTGCCAGCAGCTTTGAAGCCGGGAGCCCGGCTTTCTTT
CASSFEAGSPAFF
>TRBV15|TRBJ1-1|medium-sized|-
TGTGCCACCAGCAGAGATCAATACACTGAAGCTTTCTTT
CATSRDQYTEAFF
>TRBV14|TRBJ2-3|medium-sized|TRBD1
TGTGCCAGCAGCGACCTCCGACAGGGGGCCAGAGATACGCAGTATTTT
CASSDLRQGARDTQYF
>TRBV6-1|TRBJ1-1|few|TRBD1
TGTGCCAGCAGCCGACAGGGATGGACTGAAGCTTTCTTT
CASSRQGWTEAFF
>TRBV27|TRBJ2-3|-|-
TGTGCCAGCAGGGACCCAGGGGCCGCAGATACGCAGTATTTT
CASRDPGAADTQYF
>TRBV12-3/TRBV12-4|TRBJ1-2|-|-
TGTGCCAGCAGACAGCCCGAGTTCTATGGCTACACCTTC
CASRQPEFYGYTF
>TRBV15|TRBJ1-2|medium-sized|-
TGTGCCACCAGCAGAGATGGCAGGGAGAGGGGTAACTATGGCTACACCTTC
CATSRDGRERGNYGYTF
>TRBV15|TRBJ2-1|medium-sized|TRBD2
TGTGCCACCAGCAGAGATACCGGGGGGTGGGGGTTCTTC
CATSRDTGGWGFF
>TRBV6-1|TRBJ1-1|medium-sized|-
TGTGCCAGCCAGTTGGGGGAGGTGAACACTGAAGCTTTCTTT
CASQLGEVNTEAFF
>TRBV11-2|TRBJ1-1|large|-
TGTGCCAGCAGCTTAGGGACTGGCATGAACACTGAAGCTTTCTTT
CASSLGTGMNTEAFF
>TRBV10-3|TRBJ1-4|-|-
TGTGCCACCGCAGGGTCCGAGTCTCGTAATGAAAAACTGTTTTTT
CATAGSESRNEKLFF
>TRBV5-6|TRBJ1-1|-|TRBD1
TGTGCCAGCAGCTTCGACAGGGGGATGAGTTCCTACACTGAAGCTTTCTTT
CASSFDRGMSSYTEAFF
>TRBV9|TRBJ1-2|medium-sized|-
TGTGCCAGCGGCGGTTCTCGGGGCTATGGCTACACCTTC
CASGGSRGYGYTF
>TRBV6-1|TRBJ1-2|medium-sized|-
TGTGCCAGCACCCGCTCGAGGGAATATGGCTACACCTTC
CASTRSREYGYTF
>TRBV10-1|TRBJ1-1|large|-
TGCGCCAGCAGTGAGTCTAAGGGAACTGAAGCTTTCTTT
CASSESKGTEAFF
>TRBV15|TRBJ1-3|large|-
TGTGCCACTCGAGGAAATGCCATTGGCGGAAACACCATATATTTT
CATRGNAIGGNTIYF
>TRBV30|TRBJ1-2|medium-sized|-
TGTGCCTGGAGCATGGGGGGGGAGGGAGGCTACACCTTC
CAWSMGGEGGYTF
>TRBV6-1|TRBJ1-5|-|-
TGTGCCAGCAGCCCGACCAGTAATCAGCCCCAGCATTTT
CASSPTSNQPQHF
>TRBV15|TRBJ1-4|medium-sized|-
TGTGCCACCAGCAGAGACAACACTGGGTGGGAAAAACTGTTTTTT
CATSRDNTGWEKLFF
>TRBV11-1|TRBJ2-1|-|TRBD2
TGTGCCAGCACCAAAACTAGCGGGGGGAACTCCTACAATGAGCAGTTCTTC
CASTKTSGGNSYNEQFF
>TRBV28|TRBJ2-3|few|TRBD1
TGTGCCAGCAGTTCAACGGGACAGGGACCAGATACGCAGTATTTT
CASSSTGQGPDTQYF
>TRBV15|TRBJ2-1|-|-
TGTGCCACCAGCTTCGGTGGGGCCTACAATGAGCAGTTCTTC
CATSFGGAYNEQFF
>TRBV5-6|TRBJ1-1|few|-
TGTGCCAGCAGCTCGACCCGGGGGACCGGCGGAATGTGGACTGAAGCTTTCTTT
CASSSTRGTGGMWTEAFF